This T cell receptor beta chain derives from a study of blood T cell repertoires in COVID-19. Germline V gives CDR1 SGDLS, CDR2 YYNGEE. The J segment lost 3 bases and the V segment lost 0 bases, leaving 3 bases of the junction unmatched. The length of the CDR3 is 15 residues. TCRdb keeps only in-frame clones here, not all; method: immunoSEQ multiplex PCR. The sample has 200,000 or so clones, 70% to 90% seen once. Sequenced sample: peripheral blood. This rearrangement joins TRBV9 to TRBJ2-7; TRBD2 matches 10 bases. The source is a middle-aged man who had recovered from COVID-19. The DNA of the CDR3 is TGTGCCAGCAGCGTAGATCCTAGCGGGAGCTACGAGCAGTACTTC. This sequence encodes CASSVDPSGSYEQYF.